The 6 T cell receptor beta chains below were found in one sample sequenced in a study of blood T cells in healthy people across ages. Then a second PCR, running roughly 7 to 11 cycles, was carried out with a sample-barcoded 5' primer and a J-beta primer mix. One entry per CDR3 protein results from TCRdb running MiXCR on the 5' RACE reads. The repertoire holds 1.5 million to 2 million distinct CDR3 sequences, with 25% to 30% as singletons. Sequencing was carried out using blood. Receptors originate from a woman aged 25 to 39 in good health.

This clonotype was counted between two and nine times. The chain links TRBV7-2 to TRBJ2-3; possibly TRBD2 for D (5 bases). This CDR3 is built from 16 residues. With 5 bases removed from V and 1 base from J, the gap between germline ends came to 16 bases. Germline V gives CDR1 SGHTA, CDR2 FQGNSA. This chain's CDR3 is CASSPTSGARTDTQYF. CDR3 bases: TGTGCCAGCAGCCCGACGAGCGGAGCCCGCACAGATACGCAGTATTTT.

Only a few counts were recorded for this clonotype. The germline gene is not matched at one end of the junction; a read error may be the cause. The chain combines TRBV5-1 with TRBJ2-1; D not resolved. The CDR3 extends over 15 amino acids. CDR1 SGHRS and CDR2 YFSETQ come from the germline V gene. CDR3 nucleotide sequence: TGCGCCAGCAGCTTGGCTCCTTCTGTCTACAATGAGCGGTTCTTC. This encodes CASSLAPSVYNERFF.

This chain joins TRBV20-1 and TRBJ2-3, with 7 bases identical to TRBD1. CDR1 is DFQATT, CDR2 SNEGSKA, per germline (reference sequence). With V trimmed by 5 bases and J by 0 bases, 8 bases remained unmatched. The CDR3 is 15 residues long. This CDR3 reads CSAPREGASTDTQYF. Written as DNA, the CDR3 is TGCAGTGCTCCTCGAGAGGGGGCGAGCACAGATACGCAGTATTTT.

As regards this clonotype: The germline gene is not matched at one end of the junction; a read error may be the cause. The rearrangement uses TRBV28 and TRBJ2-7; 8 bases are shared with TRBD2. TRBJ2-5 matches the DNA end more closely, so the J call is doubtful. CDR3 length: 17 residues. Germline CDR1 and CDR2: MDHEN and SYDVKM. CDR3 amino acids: CTSSLLSGGRLVKTQYF. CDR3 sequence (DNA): TGTACCAGCAGTTTACTGAGCGGGGGAAGATTGGTGAAGACCCAGTACTTC.

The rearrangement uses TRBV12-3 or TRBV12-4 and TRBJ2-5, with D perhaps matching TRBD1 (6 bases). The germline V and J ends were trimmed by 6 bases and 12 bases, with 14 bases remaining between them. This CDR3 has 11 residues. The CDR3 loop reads CASSLTGHKYF. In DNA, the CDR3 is TGTGCCAGCAGCCTTACGGGACATAAGTACTTC.

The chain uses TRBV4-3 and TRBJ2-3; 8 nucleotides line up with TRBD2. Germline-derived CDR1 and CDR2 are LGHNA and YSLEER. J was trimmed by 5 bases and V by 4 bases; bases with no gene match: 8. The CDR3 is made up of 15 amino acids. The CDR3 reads CASSPQERERDTQYF. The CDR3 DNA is TGCGCCAGCAGCCCCCAGGAGCGGGAGAGAGATACGCAGTATTTT.